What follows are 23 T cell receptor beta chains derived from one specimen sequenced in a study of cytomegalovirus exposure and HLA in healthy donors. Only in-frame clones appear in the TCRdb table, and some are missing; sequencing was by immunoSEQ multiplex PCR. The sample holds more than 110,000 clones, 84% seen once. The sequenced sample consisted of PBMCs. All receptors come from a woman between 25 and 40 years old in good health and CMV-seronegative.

The CDR3: CATGQGRGADTQYF. The CDR3 bases are TGCGCCACCGGACAGGGAAGGGGGGCAGATACGCAGTATTTT. The V gene is TRBV5-1, the J gene TRBJ2-3; 8 bases agree with TRBD1. V shed 9 bases and J 4 bases; nucleotides not matched to a gene: 10. The CDR3 loop spans 14 amino acids. Germline CDR1 is SGHRS and CDR2 is YFSETQ. Drawing the rest from reference TRBV5-1 and TRBJ2-3, the complete variable domain is KAGVTQTPRYLIKTRGQQVTLSCSPISGHRSVSWYQQTPGQGLQFLFEYFSETQRNKGNFPGRFSGRQFSNSRSEMNVSTLELGDSALYLCATGQGRGADTQYFGPGTRLTVL.

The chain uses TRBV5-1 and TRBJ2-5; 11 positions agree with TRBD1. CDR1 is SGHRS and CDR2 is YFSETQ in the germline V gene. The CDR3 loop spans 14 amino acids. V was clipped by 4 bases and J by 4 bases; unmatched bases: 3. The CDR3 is CASSRGTGGETQYF. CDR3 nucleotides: TGCGCCAGCAGCCGCGGGACAGGGGGAGAGACCCAGTACTTC.

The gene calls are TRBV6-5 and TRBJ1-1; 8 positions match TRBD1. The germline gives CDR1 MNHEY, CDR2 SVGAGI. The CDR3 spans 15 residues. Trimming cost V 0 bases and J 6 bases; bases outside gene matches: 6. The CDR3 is CASSYSNRGRSEAFF. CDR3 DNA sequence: TGTGCCAGCAGTTACTCGAACAGGGGGAGGTCTGAAGCTTTCTTT.

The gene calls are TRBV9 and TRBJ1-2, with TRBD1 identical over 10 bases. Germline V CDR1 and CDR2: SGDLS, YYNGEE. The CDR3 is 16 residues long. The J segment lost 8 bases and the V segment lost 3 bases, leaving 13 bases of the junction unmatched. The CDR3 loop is CASSASRDRGVGGYTF. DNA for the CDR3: TGTGCCAGCAGCGCCTCCCGGGACAGGGGTGTGGGGGGCTACACCTTC.

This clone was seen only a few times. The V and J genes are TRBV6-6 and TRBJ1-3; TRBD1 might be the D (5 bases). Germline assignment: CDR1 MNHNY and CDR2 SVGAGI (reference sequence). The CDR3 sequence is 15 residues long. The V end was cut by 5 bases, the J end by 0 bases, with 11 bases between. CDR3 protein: CASSTRTFSGNTIYF. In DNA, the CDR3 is TGTGCCAGCAGTACCCGGACATTCTCTGGAAACACCATATATTTT.

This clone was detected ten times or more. CDR3 protein: CASSLFQKNTEAFF. CDR3 nucleotide sequence: TGTGCCAGCAGCTTGTTTCAGAAGAACACTGAAGCTTTCTTT. The chain has TRBV5-6 and TRBJ1-1; D uncertain. Between the trimmed V and J ends, which lost 1 base and 1 base, there was a span of 8 bases. The CDR3 spans 14 residues. Germline loops: CDR1 SGHDT, CDR2 YYEEEE.

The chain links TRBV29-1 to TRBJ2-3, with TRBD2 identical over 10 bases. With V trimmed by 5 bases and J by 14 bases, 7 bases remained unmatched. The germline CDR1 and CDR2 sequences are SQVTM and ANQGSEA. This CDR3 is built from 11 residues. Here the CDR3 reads CSVRTSGVPYF. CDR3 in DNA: TGCAGCGTTCGAACTAGCGGGGTACCGTATTTT.

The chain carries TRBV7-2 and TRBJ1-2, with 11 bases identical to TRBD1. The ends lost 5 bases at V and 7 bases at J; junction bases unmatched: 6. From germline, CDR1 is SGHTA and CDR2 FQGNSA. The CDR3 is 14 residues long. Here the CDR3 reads CASSLTGTGGGYTF. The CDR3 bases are TGTGCCAGCAGCCTAACCGGGACAGGGGGTGGCTACACCTTC.

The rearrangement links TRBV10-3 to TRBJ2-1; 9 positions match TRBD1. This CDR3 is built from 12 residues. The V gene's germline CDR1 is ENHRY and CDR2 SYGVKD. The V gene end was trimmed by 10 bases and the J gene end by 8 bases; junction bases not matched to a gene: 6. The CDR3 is CATGTGLDEQFF. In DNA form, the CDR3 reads TGTGCCACTGGGACAGGGTTGGATGAGCAGTTCTTC.

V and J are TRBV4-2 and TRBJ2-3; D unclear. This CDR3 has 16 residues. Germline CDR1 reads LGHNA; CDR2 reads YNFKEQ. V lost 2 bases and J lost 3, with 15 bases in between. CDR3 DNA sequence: TGTGCCAGCAGCCAACGCTCGGCTAGTTATACAGATACGCAGTATTTT. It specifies CASSQRSASYTDTQYF.

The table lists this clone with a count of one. The CDR3 spells CASSVVDLGTDTQYF. In DNA form, the CDR3 reads TGTGCCAGCAGCGTAGTAGACCTAGGCACAGATACGCAGTATTTT. This rearrangement joins TRBV9 to TRBJ2-3; no clear D. Trimming removed 0 bases from V and 1 base from J, with 9 bases in between. The CDR3 length is 15 residues. Germline assignment: CDR1 SGDLS and CDR2 YYNGEE.

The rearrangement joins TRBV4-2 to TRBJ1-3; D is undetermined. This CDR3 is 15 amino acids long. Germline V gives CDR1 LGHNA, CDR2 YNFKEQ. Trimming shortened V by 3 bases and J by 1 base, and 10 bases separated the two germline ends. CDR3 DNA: TGTGCCAGCAGCCAGCCTCGGTTTTCTGGAAACACCATATATTTT. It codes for CASSQPRFSGNTIYF.

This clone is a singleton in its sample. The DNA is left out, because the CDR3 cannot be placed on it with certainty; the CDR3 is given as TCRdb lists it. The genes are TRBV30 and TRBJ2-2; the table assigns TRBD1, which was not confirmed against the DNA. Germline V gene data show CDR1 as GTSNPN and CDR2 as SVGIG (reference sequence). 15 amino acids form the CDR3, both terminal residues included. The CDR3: CASFTRGLRAGELFF.

The CDR3 region has the DNA TGTGCCAGCAGCTTAGGCGACAGGGCTCCCTACGAGCAGTACTTC. It is translated as CASSLGDRAPYEQYF. The J gene is TRBJ2-7, the V gene TRBV7-8, with 7 bases aligning to TRBD1. The CDR3 covers 15 residues. J gave up 2 bases and V 1 base, and 5 bases lay outside the gene matches. Germline CDR1 reads SGHVS; CDR2 reads FQNEAQ.

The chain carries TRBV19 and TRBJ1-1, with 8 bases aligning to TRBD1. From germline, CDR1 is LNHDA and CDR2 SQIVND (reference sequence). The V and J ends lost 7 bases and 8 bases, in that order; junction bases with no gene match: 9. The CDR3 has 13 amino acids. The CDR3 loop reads CASTSTRQGEAFF. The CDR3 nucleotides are TGTGCCAGTACCTCCACTCGACAGGGGGAAGCTTTCTTT.

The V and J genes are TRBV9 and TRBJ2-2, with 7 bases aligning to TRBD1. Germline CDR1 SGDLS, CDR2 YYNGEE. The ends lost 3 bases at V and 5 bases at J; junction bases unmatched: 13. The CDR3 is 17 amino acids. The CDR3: CASSAPITGAWTGELFF. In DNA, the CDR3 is TGTGCCAGCAGCGCCCCTATCACAGGGGCGTGGACCGGGGAGCTGTTTTTT.

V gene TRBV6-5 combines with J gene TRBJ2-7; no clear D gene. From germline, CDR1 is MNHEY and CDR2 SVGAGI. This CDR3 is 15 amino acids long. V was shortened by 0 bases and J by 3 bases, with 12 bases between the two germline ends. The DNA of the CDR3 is TGTGCCAGCAGTTACTCGAACGCCCAGATCTACGAGCAGTACTTC. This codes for CASSYSNAQIYEQYF.

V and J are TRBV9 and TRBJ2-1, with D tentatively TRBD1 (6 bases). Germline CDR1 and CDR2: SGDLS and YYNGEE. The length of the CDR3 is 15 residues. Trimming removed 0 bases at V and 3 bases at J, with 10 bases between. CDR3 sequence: CASSVGDTLYNEQFF. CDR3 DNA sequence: TGTGCCAGCAGCGTAGGGGACACTCTCTACAATGAGCAGTTCTTC.

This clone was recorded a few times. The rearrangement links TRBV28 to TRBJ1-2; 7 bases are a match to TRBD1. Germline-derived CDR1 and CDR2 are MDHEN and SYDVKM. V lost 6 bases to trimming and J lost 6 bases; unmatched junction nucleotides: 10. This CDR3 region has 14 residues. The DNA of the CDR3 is TGTGCCAGCAGAGTCCGGGACAGTGTAAATGGCTACACCTTC. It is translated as CASRVRDSVNGYTF.

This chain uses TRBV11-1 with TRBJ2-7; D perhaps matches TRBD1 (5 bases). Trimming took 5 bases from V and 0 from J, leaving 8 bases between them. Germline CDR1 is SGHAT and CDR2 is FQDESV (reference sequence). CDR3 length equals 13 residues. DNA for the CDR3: TGTGCCAGCAGCACAGGTAACTCCTACGAGCAGTACTTC. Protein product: CASSTGNSYEQYF.

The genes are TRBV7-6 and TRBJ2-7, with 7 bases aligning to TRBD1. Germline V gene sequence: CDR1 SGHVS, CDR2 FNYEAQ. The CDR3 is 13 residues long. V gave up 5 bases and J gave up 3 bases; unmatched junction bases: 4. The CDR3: CASSRGDSYEQYF. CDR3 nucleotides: TGTGCCAGCAGCCGTGGGGACAGCTACGAGCAGTACTTC.

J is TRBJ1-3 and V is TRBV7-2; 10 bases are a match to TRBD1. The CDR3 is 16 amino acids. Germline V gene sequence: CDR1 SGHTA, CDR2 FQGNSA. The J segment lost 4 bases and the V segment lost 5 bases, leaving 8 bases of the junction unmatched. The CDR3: CASSQGRGQGGNTIYF. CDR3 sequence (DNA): TGTGCCAGCAGCCAGGGTCGGGGACAGGGGGGAAACACCATATATTTT.

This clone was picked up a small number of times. CDR3 DNA sequence: TGTGCCAGCAGTTTCATGCAGGGAAATTCACCCCTCCACTTT. Translating gives CASSFMQGNSPLHF. The chain has TRBV27 and TRBJ1-6, with D tentatively TRBD1 (5 bases). CDR1 and CDR2 from the germline V gene are MNHEY and SMNVEV (reference sequence). Trimming pared 3 bases from V and 7 bases from J, leaving 10 bases between. The CDR3 contains 14 residues.